This T cell receptor (beta chain) came from a study of CD8 T cells in ankylosing spondylitis. Using its own MiXCR run on the 5' RACE reads, TCRdb lists one record per CDR3 protein. The sample yields around 330,000 distinct CDR3 sequences, around 10% seen once. In its sample, this clonotype was seen many times. No antigen is known for it. Points from the study as a whole: Within ankylosing spondylitis blood, a TCR beta motif made up of roughly eight highly homologous variants appeared to be characteristic.

What was sequenced was blood, either unsorted or a sorted T cell fraction (not recorded which). The TCR sequence derives from a female donor with ankylosing spondylitis or in good health (not recorded which).

The CDR3 reads CASSQGLPWEQYF. The CDR3 DNA reads TGTGCCAGCAGCCAGGGACTTCCCTGGGAGCAGTACTTC. V usage is TRBV11-2 and J usage is TRBJ2-7, with a weak D call TRBD2 (6 bases). CDR3 length equals 13 residues. V gave up 5 bases and J gave up 7 bases, with 15 bases separating them. The germline gives CDR1 SGHAT, CDR2 FQNNGV.